The clone carrying this T cell receptor (beta chain) came up many times. The antigen remains undetermined. Here the CDR3 omits its conserved ending phenylalanine or tryptophan, so a read error is the likely source. RNA served as the template for amplifying TCR beta CDR3 regions. First-round RT-PCR with HTBI primers preceded a second-round multiplex PCR. MiXCR, applied by TCRdb to the multiplex PCR reads, yields one record per CDR3 protein. This sample yields about 390,000 distinct CDR3 sequences, of which about a sixth are seen a single time; approximately 2.4% belongs to the top ten. The sample is drawn from a study of Graves' ophthalmopathy and Graves' hyperthyroidism. Study-level points and caveats: The blood repertoire also included most expanded thyroid clonotypes above 0.001 frequency. Discrimination between ophthalmopathy and stable hyperthyroidism by a 13-signature model showed approximately 89% sensitivity and 70% to 84% specificity.

The CDR3 has 14 residues. Trimming pared 2 bases from V and 4 bases from J, leaving 11 bases between. Cases classed as stable hyperthyroidism had no ophthalmopathy within 18 months of follow-up. PBMCs were obtained from roughly 10 ml of fresh peripheral blood. The V call is TRBV12-3 or TRBV12-4, the J call TRBJ1-2; tentative D call: TRBD1 (5 bases). The TCR comes from an adult woman with stable Graves' hyperthyroidism. Source material: peripheral blood. The CDR3 protein is CASSLSAGPYGYTS. The CDR3 coding sequence is TGTGCCAGCAGTTTATCTGCAGGGCCCTATGGCTACACCTCC.